This is a list of T cell receptor beta chains from one sample in a study of blood T cell repertoires in COVID-19. The table came from immunoSEQ multiplex PCR; TCRdb's copy has only in-frame clones and leaves some out. The data contain approximately 210,000 clones, less than 90% of them singletons. Sequencing was carried out using peripheral blood. The receptors shown here come from a woman aged 80 or older with COVID-19, enrolled during active disease. Each CDR3 is given with its conserved first and last residue. The D gene is left open where the match is weak. Only part of the rows carry a size: once, few, many, or a class if the clone is expanded.

v_call	d_call	j_call	cdr3_length	clone_size	cdr3_aa	cdr3_nt
TRBV7-2	NA	TRBJ2-4	15	once	CASSLAAGTKNIQYF	TGTGCCAGCAGCTTAGCGGCAGGGACCAAAAACATTCAGTACTTC
TRBV5-1	NA	TRBJ1-2	13	NA	CASSLEQVYGYTF	TGCGCCAGCAGCTTGGAACAGGTCTATGGCTACACCTTC
TRBV11-1	TRBD2	TRBJ2-2	15	NA	CASSVGWGGTGELFF	TGTGCCAGCAGCGTCGGCTGGGGGGGCACCGGGGAGCTGTTTTTT
TRBV18	NA	TRBJ2-1	14	once	CASSPGALYNEQFF	TGTGCCAGCTCACCAGGAGCGCTTTACAATGAGCAGTTCTTC
TRBV30	TRBD1	TRBJ1-1	12	few	CAWGTGVTEAFF	TGTGCCTGGGGGACAGGGGTGACTGAAGCTTTCTTT
TRBV5-5	TRBD1	TRBJ2-3	16	NA	CASSLASDRVVDTQYF	TGTGCCAGCAGCTTGGCCTCGGACAGGGTGGTAGATACGCAGTATTTT
TRBV20-1	NA	TRBJ1-1	14	NA	CSASSGGRNTEAFF	TGCAGTGCTAGTAGCGGAGGGCGAAACACTGAAGCTTTCTTT
TRBV28	NA	TRBJ1-5	14	NA	CASRDRLSNQPQHF	TGTGCCAGCAGGGACAGATTAAGCAATCAGCCCCAGCATTTT
TRBV5-1	NA	TRBJ1-1	15	NA	CASSLAGTQNTEAFF	TGCGCCAGCAGCTTGGCGGGGACACAGAACACTGAAGCTTTCTTT
TRBV10-1	NA	TRBJ2-5	14	NA	CASSESGSQETQYF	TGCGCCAGCAGTGAGTCGGGCAGCCAAGAGACCCAGTACTTC
TRBV28	TRBD1	TRBJ1-2	13	NA	CASSPGTALGYTF	TGTGCCAGCAGCCCCGGGACAGCCCTTGGCTACACCTTC
TRBV11-3	NA	TRBJ1-5	20	NA	CASSLDQRPYSFYSNQPQHF	TGTGCCAGCAGCTTAGATCAGCGGCCTTACTCGTTTTATAGCAATCAGCCCCAGCATTTT
TRBV5-1	NA	TRBJ2-1	13	NA	CASSLVVVGEQFF	TGCGCCAGCAGCTTGGTGGTAGTCGGTGAGCAGTTCTTC
TRBV7-9	NA	TRBJ2-7	16	NA	CASSLIFVSGSYEQYF	TGTGCCAGCAGCTTAATCTTTGTTAGCGGCTCCTACGAGCAGTACTTC
TRBV9	TRBD1	TRBJ1-4	15	NA	CASSVEGASNEKLFF	TGTGCCAGCAGCGTAGAGGGGGCGAGTAATGAAAAACTGTTTTTT
TRBV3-1/TRBV3-2	NA	TRBJ1-2	15	NA	CASSQDWRANYGYTF	TGTGCCAGCAGCCAAGATTGGAGGGCTAACTATGGCTACACCTTC
TRBV19	NA	TRBJ1-1	13	NA	CASGPRSNTEAFF	TGTGCCAGTGGGCCTCGATCGAACACTGAAGCTTTCTTT
TRBV7-3	NA	TRBJ2-2	13	NA	CASSPEGTGELFF	TGTGCCAGCAGCCCCGAGGGCACCGGGGAGCTGTTTTTT
TRBV11-2	NA	TRBJ2-5	14	NA	CASSYRPTAETQYF	TGTGCCAGCAGCTATCGCCCTACCGCGGAGACCCAGTACTTC
TRBV28	NA	TRBJ1-3	16	NA	CASSPHMAGGGNTIYF	TGTGCCAGCAGTCCCCACATGGCCGGGGGGGGAAACACCATATATTTT
TRBV6-1	NA	TRBJ1-2	18	NA	CASSEAVGGAGSNYGYTF	TGTGCCAGCAGTGAAGCTGTGGGGGGAGCAGGGTCTAACTATGGCTACACCTTC
TRBV3-1/TRBV3-2	NA	TRBJ1-6	16	NA	CASSQETTLGGSPLHF	TGTGCCAGCAGCCAAGAAACCACGCTGGGAGGTTCACCCCTCCACTTT
TRBV5-1	TRBD1	TRBJ1-3	14	NA	CASSQGDSGNTIYF	TGCGCCAGCAGCCAGGGGGACAGTGGAAACACCATATATTTT
TRBV25-1	NA	TRBJ1-6	14	NA	CASKAGTDNSPLHF	TGTGCCAGCAAGGCGGGGACGGATAATTCACCCCTCCACTTT
TRBV6-6	NA	TRBJ1-2	14	NA	CASNRQPTDYGYTF	TGTGCCAGCAACAGGCAGCCCACCGATTATGGCTACACCTTC
TRBV7-3	TRBD2	TRBJ2-3	18	few	CASSRGGALSTSTDTQYF	TGTGCCAGCAGTCGCGGGGGGGCCCTCAGTACTAGCACAGATACGCAGTATTTT
TRBV7-9	NA	TRBJ1-5	15	few	CASSWGQGRNQPQHF	TGTGCCAGCAGCTGGGGCCAGGGGAGAAATCAGCCCCAGCATTTT
TRBV2	NA	TRBJ1-1	14	NA	CASSETPGGTEAFF	TGTGCCAGCAGTGAAACCCCGGGGGGCACTGAAGCTTTCTTT
TRBV3-1/TRBV3-2	TRBD1	TRBJ1-2	11	NA	CASSSGQGYTF	TGTGCCAGCAGCTCCGGACAGGGTTACACCTTC
TRBV19	TRBD1	TRBJ1-1	15	NA	CASRERQGLNTEAFF	TGTGCCAGTAGGGAAAGACAGGGGTTGAACACTGAAGCTTTCTTT
TRBV3-1/TRBV3-2	NA	TRBJ2-3	14	NA	CASSQDWSLTTQYF	TGTGCCAGCAGCCAAGATTGGAGCTTGACTACGCAGTATTTT
TRBV5-4	NA	TRBJ1-1	14	few	CASSFKDKTAGAFF	TGTGCCAGCAGCTTCAAAGACAAAACGGCCGGAGCTTTCTTT
TRBV19	NA	TRBJ2-2	14	NA	CASSIEVRTGELFF	TGTGCCAGTAGCATCGAGGTTAGGACCGGGGAGCTGTTTTTT
TRBV6-5	NA	TRBJ2-5	16	NA	CASSYSTYRDQETQYF	TGTGCCAGCAGTTACTCTACTTACCGGGATCAGGAGACCCAGTACTTC
TRBV18	TRBD1	TRBJ1-2	11	NA	CASSPDRGYTF	TGTGCCAGCTCACCGGACAGGGGCTACACCTTC
TRBV29-1	TRBD1	TRBJ1-1	14	NA	CSGTGTGGRTEAFF	TGCAGCGGGACCGGGACAGGGGGTCGGACTGAAGCTTTCTTT
TRBV7-9	NA	TRBJ2-1	15	NA	CASSSPGLTYNEQFF	TGTGCCAGCAGCTCGCCGGGGTTGACCTACAATGAGCAGTTCTTC
TRBV4-1	TRBD1	TRBJ2-4	17	NA	CASSSLDRGLAKNIQYF	TGCGCCAGCAGCTCCCTGGACAGGGGATTAGCCAAAAACATTCAGTACTTC
TRBV2	NA	TRBJ2-7	16	NA	CAPDPAGSLQSYEQYF	TGTGCCCCCGATCCGGCAGGGTCCCTCCAGTCCTACGAGCAGTACTTC
TRBV2	TRBD1	TRBJ2-7	13	NA	CASSILNRGEQYF	TGTGCCAGCAGTATTTTAAACAGGGGGGAGCAGTACTTC
TRBV10-3	TRBD1	TRBJ1-2	16	NA	CAISERTGGGLGGYTF	TGTGCCATCAGTGAGAGGACAGGGGGCGGTTTAGGGGGCTACACCTTC
TRBV7-8	NA	TRBJ1-2	14	NA	CASSSQQTGFGYTF	TGTGCCAGCAGCTCCCAACAGACAGGCTTCGGCTACACCTTC
TRBV6-5	NA	TRBJ1-5	15	NA	CASSSGRYSNQPQHF	TGTGCCAGCAGCTCAGGCAGGTATAGCAATCAGCCCCAGCATTTT